The 3 T cell receptor beta chains below were found in one sample sequenced in a study of blood T cell repertoires in COVID-19. The protocol was immunoSEQ multiplex PCR, while the TCRdb copy is restricted to in-frame clones and leaves out a portion. Found here are about 190,000 clones, about 88% of them singletons; the top ten hold about 1.1%. The sample comprised peripheral blood. These receptors were collected from a man aged 25-40 years with acute or convalescent COVID-19.

V gene TRBV19 combines with J gene TRBJ1-2; 12 bases line up with TRBD1. The CDR3 is made up of 16 amino acids. J lost 8 bases, V lost 3 bases, and 10 bases had no gene match. Germline V gene sequence: CDR1 LNHDA, CDR2 SQIVND (reference sequence). The CDR3 spells CASSMGQGAPMVGYTF. Written as DNA, the CDR3 is TGTGCCAGTAGTATGGGACAGGGGGCGCCAATGGTGGGCTACACCTTC.

The chain combines TRBV7-3 with TRBJ1-1; 7 bases are a match to TRBD1. The V gene's germline CDR1 is SGHTA and CDR2 FQGTGA. The CDR3 is 16 residues long. Unmatched junction bases numbered 10, after V lost 4 bases and J lost 2 bases. This CDR3 is CASSYQPTGRNTEAFF. Here the CDR3 DNA reads TGTGCCAGCAGCTACCAACCGACAGGGCGTAACACTGAAGCTTTCTTT.

This chain connects TRBV9 to TRBJ2-3; 8 nucleotides line up with TRBD1. Germline V gene data show CDR1 as SGDLS and CDR2 as YYNGEE. After removal of 4 bases from V and 2 bases from J, the junction contained 6 bases not matched to a gene. The CDR3 sequence is 15 residues long. The DNA for the CDR3 is TGTGCCAGCAGCCCCCGACAGGGGCACACAGATACGCAGTATTTT. Its translation is CASSPRQGHTDTQYF.